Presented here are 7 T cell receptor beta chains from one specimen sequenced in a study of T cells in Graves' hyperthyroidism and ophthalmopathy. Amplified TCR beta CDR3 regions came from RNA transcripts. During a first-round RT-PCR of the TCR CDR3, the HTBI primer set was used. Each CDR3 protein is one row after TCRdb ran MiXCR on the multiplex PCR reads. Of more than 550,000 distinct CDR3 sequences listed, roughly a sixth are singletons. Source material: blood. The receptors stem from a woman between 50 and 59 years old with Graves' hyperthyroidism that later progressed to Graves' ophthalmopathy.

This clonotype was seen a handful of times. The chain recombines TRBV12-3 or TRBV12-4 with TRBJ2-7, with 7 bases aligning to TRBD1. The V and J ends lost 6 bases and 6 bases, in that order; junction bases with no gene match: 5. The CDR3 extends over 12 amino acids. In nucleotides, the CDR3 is TGTGCCAGCAGGTCGACAGGGCTCGAGCAGTACTTC. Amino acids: CASRSTGLEQYF.

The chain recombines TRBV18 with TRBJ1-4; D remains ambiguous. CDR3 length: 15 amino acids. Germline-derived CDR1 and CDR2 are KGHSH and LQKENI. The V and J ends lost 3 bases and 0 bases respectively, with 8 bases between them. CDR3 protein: CASSPRHSTNEKLFF. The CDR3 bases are TGTGCCAGCTCACCGCGACACTCAACTAATGAAAAACTGTTTTTT.

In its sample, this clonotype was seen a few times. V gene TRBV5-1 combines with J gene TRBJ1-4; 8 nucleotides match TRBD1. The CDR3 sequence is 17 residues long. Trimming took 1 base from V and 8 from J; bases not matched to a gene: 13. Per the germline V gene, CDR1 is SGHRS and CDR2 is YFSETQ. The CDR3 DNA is TGCGCCAGCAGCTTGAGAACAGGGGGAAGGTCTGCGGAAAAACTGTTTTTT. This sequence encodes CASSLRTGGRSAEKLFF.

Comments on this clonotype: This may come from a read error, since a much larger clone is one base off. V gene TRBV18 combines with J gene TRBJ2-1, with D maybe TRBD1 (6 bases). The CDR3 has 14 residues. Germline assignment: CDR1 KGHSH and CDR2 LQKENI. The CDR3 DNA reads TGTGCCAGCTCACCCTTGGGGGCGAACAATGAGCAGCTCTTC. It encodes CASSPLGANNEQLF.

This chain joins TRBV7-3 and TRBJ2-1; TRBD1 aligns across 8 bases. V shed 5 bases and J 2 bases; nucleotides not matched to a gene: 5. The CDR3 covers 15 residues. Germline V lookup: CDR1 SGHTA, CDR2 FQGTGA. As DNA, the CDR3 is TGTGCCAGCAGCCCACAGGGGGGAACCTACAATGAGCAGTTCTTC. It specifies CASSPQGGTYNEQFF.

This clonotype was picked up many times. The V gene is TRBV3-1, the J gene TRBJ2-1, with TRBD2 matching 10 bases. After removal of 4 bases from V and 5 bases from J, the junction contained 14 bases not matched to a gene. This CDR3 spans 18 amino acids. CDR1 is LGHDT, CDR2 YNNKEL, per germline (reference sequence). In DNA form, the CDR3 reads TGTGCCAGCAGCCCGCCGGGACTAGCGCATATCGGGAACAATGAGCAGTTCTTC. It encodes CASSPPGLAHIGNNEQFF.

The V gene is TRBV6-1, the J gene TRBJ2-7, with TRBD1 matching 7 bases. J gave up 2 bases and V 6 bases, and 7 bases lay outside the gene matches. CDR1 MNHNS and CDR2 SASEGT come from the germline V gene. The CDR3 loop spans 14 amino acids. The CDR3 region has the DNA TGTGCCAGCAGAAGACAGGGACCTCCCTACGAGCAGTACTTC. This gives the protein CASRRQGPPYEQYF.